A selection of T cell receptor beta chains follows, all from one sample in a study of OX40 agonist ivuxolimab in advanced cancers. Measured with immunoSEQ multiplex PCR; TCRdb has only the in-frame clones, and not every one. The table lists tens of thousands of clones, roughly 80% of them singletons. The source material was CD4+ or CD8+ T cells sorted from blood, sampled in a trial of the OX40 agonist ivuxolimab. All receptors derive from an adult with an advanced solid tumor such as melanoma, head and neck, liver or kidney cancer. CDR3s include the opening cysteine and the closing phenylalanine or tryptophan. The D gene is left open where the match is weak. Some rows have no size entry. The others give once, few or many, or a class for an expanded clone.

D: .; size: .; J: TRBJ1-3; V: TRBV6-5; CDR3: CASSYTGPGNTIYF; DNA: TGTGCCAGCAGTTACACAGGCCCTGGAAACACCATATATTTT
D: TRBD1; size: .; J: TRBJ2-3; V: TRBV7-8; CDR3: CASSLNRDRDTDTQYF; DNA: TGTGCCAGCAGCTTGAACCGGGACAGAGACACAGATACGCAGTATTTT
D: .; size: .; J: TRBJ2-7; V: TRBV21-1; CDR3: CASSKAQGASYEQYF; DNA: TGTGCCAGCAGCAAAGCACAGGGGGCCTCCTACGAGCAGTACTTC
D: .; size: .; J: TRBJ1-3; V: TRBV6-5; CDR3: CASRPGHPGNTIYF; DNA: TGTGCCAGCAGGCCGGGACACCCTGGAAACACCATATATTTT
D: .; size: .; J: TRBJ1-5; V: TRBV7-2; CDR3: CASSSIGGLQSNQPQHF; DNA: TGTGCCAGCAGCTCAATTGGGGGGCTACAAAGCAATCAGCCCCAGCATTTT
D: .; size: .; J: TRBJ1-2; V: TRBV27; CDR3: CASSLSPSYGYTF; DNA: TGTGCCAGCAGTTTATCCCCCAGCTATGGCTACACCTTC
D: .; size: .; J: TRBJ1-6; V: TRBV19; CDR3: CASSILGSPLHF; DNA: TGTGCCAGTAGTATCCTTGGGTCACCCCTCCACTTT
D: .; size: .; J: TRBJ2-1; V: TRBV9; CDR3: CASSPRQPNNEQFF; DNA: TGTGCCAGCAGCCCGAGACAGCCGAACAATGAGCAGTTCTTC
D: TRBD1; size: few; J: TRBJ1-5; V: TRBV27; CDR3: CASSQQGMGNQPQHF; DNA: TGTGCCAGCAGTCAACAGGGGATGGGCAATCAGCCCCAGCATTTT
D: .; size: medium-sized; J: TRBJ1-1; V: TRBV4-1; CDR3: CASSQGTLNTEAFF; DNA: TGCGCCAGCAGCCAAGGGACTCTGAACACTGAAGCTTTCTTT
D: .; size: .; J: TRBJ2-7; V: TRBV6-5; CDR3: CASSPPGRALYEQYF; DNA: TGTGCCAGCAGTCCTCCGGGGAGAGCTTTGTACGAGCAGTACTTC
D: TRBD1; size: .; J: TRBJ2-5; V: TRBV25-1; CDR3: CASSDTGGLETQYF; DNA: TGTGCCAGCAGTGACACAGGGGGCTTGGAGACCCAGTACTTC
D: .; size: .; J: TRBJ1-2; V: TRBV7-8; CDR3: CASSPGEGRGYTF; DNA: TGTGCCAGCAGCCCTGGGGAGGGAAGAGGCTACACCTTC
D: .; size: .; J: TRBJ1-1; V: TRBV18; CDR3: CASSPGLLLNTEAFF; DNA: TGTGCCAGCTCCCCCGGGCTTCTTTTGAACACTGAAGCTTTCTTT
D: .; size: .; J: TRBJ2-2; V: TRBV7-9; CDR3: CASSHGLGMTNTGELFF; DNA: TGTGCCAGCAGCCATGGGCTTGGTATGACGAACACCGGGGAGCTGTTTTTT
D: .; size: .; J: TRBJ1-5; V: TRBV6-5; CDR3: CASSYSGGRVQPQHF; DNA: TGTGCCAGCAGTTACTCAGGAGGGAGAGTCCAGCCCCAGCATTTT
D: .; size: once; J: TRBJ2-5; V: TRBV7-6; CDR3: CASSYVVGETQYF; DNA: TGTGCCAGCAGCTATGTGGTCGGAGAGACCCAGTACTTC
D: .; size: once; J: TRBJ1-3; V: TRBV18; CDR3: CASSPQDSGNTIYF; DNA: TGTGCCAGCTCACCACAGGACTCTGGAAACACCATATATTTT
D: .; size: .; J: TRBJ1-1; V: TRBV5-1; CDR3: CASSLDSGGTEAFF; DNA: TGCGCCAGCAGCTTGGACTCGGGAGGCACTGAAGCTTTCTTT
D: .; size: .; J: TRBJ2-2; V: TRBV28; CDR3: CASTGATGELFF; DNA: TGTGCCAGCACCGGGGCCACCGGGGAGCTGTTTTTT
D: .; size: .; J: TRBJ1-1; V: TRBV27; CDR3: CASSLLISETEAFF; DNA: TGTGCCAGCAGTTTATTGATCTCAGAGACTGAAGCTTTCTTT
D: .; size: .; J: TRBJ2-2; V: TRBV7-9; CDR3: CASSGPGPTNTGELFF; DNA: TGTGCCAGCAGCGGCCCTGGGCCGACGAACACCGGGGAGCTGTTTTTT
D: .; size: .; J: TRBJ2-6; V: TRBV2; CDR3: CANSWETGGRRANVLTF; DNA: TGTGCCAACTCATGGGAGACAGGAGGGCGTCGGGCCAACGTCCTGACTTTC
D: .; size: .; J: TRBJ2-7; V: TRBV30; CDR3: CAWIGLPQRFPGLADSEQYF; DNA: TGTGCCTGGATCGGGCTACCCCAGAGGTTCCCGGGCCTAGCCGATTCCGAGCAGTACTTC
D: TRBD2; size: .; J: TRBJ2-7; V: TRBV18; CDR3: CASGREGGYEQYF; DNA: TGTGCCAGCGGACGGGAGGGTGGGTACGAGCAGTACTTC
D: TRBD1; size: .; J: TRBJ1-2; V: TRBV6-1; CDR3: CASRITGTGRYGYTF; DNA: TGTGCCAGCAGAATAACCGGGACAGGGCGCTATGGCTACACCTTC
D: TRBD1; size: .; J: TRBJ1-2; V: TRBV6-1; CDR3: CASRGGQAVNYGYTF; DNA: TGTGCCAGCAGGGGTGGACAGGCGGTTAACTATGGCTACACCTTC
D: .; size: .; J: TRBJ1-6; V: TRBV6-5; CDR3: CASSLTWGGGSSPLHF; DNA: TGTGCCAGCAGTTTAACTTGGGGTGGGGGTTCTTCACCCCTCCACTTT
D: .; size: few; J: TRBJ1-1; V: TRBV6-5; CDR3: CACWTWGRRNTEAFF; DNA: TGTGCCTGTTGGACATGGGGACGAAGGAACACTGAAGCTTTCTTT
D: .; size: .; J: TRBJ2-3; V: TRBV4-1; CDR3: CASSQARASLSTDTQYF; DNA: TGCGCCAGCAGCCAAGCTCGGGCTAGCCTTAGCACAGATACGCAGTATTTT
D: TRBD1; size: .; J: TRBJ1-1; V: TRBV11-3; CDR3: CASSRGTGNTEAFF; DNA: TGTGCCAGCAGCAGGGGGACAGGGAACACTGAAGCTTTCTTT
D: TRBD2; size: .; J: TRBJ2-3; V: TRBV19; CDR3: CASSIGTSGRLSTDTQYF; DNA: TGTGCCAGTAGTATAGGGACTAGCGGGAGACTAAGCACAGATACGCAGTATTTT
D: .; size: .; J: TRBJ2-3; V: TRBV4-2; CDR3: CASSQDPGSGPRGTDTQYF; DNA: TGTGCCAGCAGCCAAGACCCCGGGAGCGGTCCCCGGGGCACAGATACGCAGTATTTT
D: .; size: .; J: TRBJ2-5; V: TRBV7-9; CDR3: CASSLALGQETQYF; DNA: TGTGCCAGCAGCTTAGCGCTAGGTCAAGAGACCCAGTACTTC
D: TRBD2; size: .; J: TRBJ2-5; V: TRBV14; CDR3: CASSLGLAGTQETQYF; DNA: TGTGCCAGCAGCTTGGGTCTAGCGGGGACCCAAGAGACCCAGTACTTC
D: .; size: .; J: TRBJ2-7; V: TRBV2; CDR3: CASSDPSVFQGKQYF; DNA: TGTGCCAGCAGTGACCCTAGCGTATTCCAGGGTAAGCAGTACTTC
D: TRBD2; size: .; J: TRBJ2-5; V: TRBV5-1; CDR3: CASSLGLAGGGPQETQYF; DNA: TGCGCCAGCAGCTTAGGACTAGCGGGAGGGGGCCCCCAAGAGACCCAGTACTTC
D: .; size: .; J: TRBJ1-3; V: TRBV19; CDR3: CASTRGRGSGNTIYF; DNA: TGTGCCAGTACCCGGGGCCGCGGGTCCGGAAACACCATATATTTT
D: .; size: .; J: TRBJ1-1; V: TRBV19; CDR3: CASNPLTGVGNTEAFF; DNA: TGTGCCAGTAATCCGTTGACAGGCGTGGGGAACACTGAAGCTTTCTTT
D: .; size: .; J: TRBJ2-5; V: TRBV7-2; CDR3: CASSLNQETQYF; DNA: TGTGCCAGCAGCTTAAACCAAGAGACCCAGTACTTC
D: .; size: .; J: TRBJ1-6; V: TRBV27; CDR3: CASSLNPYSPLHF; DNA: TGTGCCAGCAGTTTAAACCCGTATTCACCCCTCCACTTT
D: .; size: .; J: TRBJ2-7; V: TRBV11-3; CDR3: CASSTRGGGSYEQYF; DNA: TGTGCCAGCAGCACCCGCGGAGGGGGGTCCTACGAGCAGTACTTC
D: .; size: few; J: TRBJ2-1; V: TRBV5-5; CDR3: CASSFQGGDEQFF; DNA: TGTGCCAGCAGCTTCCAGGGGGGAGATGAGCAGTTCTTC
D: .; size: .; J: TRBJ1-1; V: TRBV6-1; CDR3: CASSTRTDAEAFF; DNA: TGTGCCAGCAGTACCCGGACGGACGCTGAGGCTTTCTTT
D: .; size: .; J: TRBJ2-3; V: TRBV14; CDR3: CASSQRFIADTQYF; DNA: TGTGCCAGCAGCCAACGGTTCATTGCAGATACGCAGTATTTT
D: TRBD2; size: .; J: TRBJ2-1; V: TRBV5-4; CDR3: CASSSGLAGGSYNEQFF; DNA: TGTGCCAGCAGCTCTGGACTAGCGGGGGGATCGTACAATGAGCAGTTCTTC
D: .; size: few; J: TRBJ2-7; V: TRBV23-1; CDR3: CASSPKTGDSGRTEQYF; DNA: TGCGCCAGCAGTCCTAAAACCGGAGACTCAGGACGTACCGAGCAGTACTTC
D: .; size: few; J: TRBJ1-1; V: TRBV5-4; CDR3: CASSPRQASNTEAFF; DNA: TGTGCCAGCAGCCCTAGACAGGCTTCGAACACTGAAGCTTTCTTT
D: TRBD1; size: .; J: TRBJ1-1; V: TRBV19; CDR3: CASSMGQWTEAFF; DNA: TGTGCCAGTAGTATGGGACAGTGGACTGAAGCTTTCTTT
D: TRBD2; size: .; J: TRBJ2-2; V: TRBV19; CDR3: CASIPGGTSGGEELFF; DNA: TGTGCCAGTATCCCTGGCGGGACTAGCGGGGGGGAAGAGCTGTTTTTT
D: TRBD1; size: .; J: TRBJ2-7; V: TRBV19; CDR3: CASSIQGQGYYGQYF; DNA: TGTGCCAGTAGTATCCAGGGACAGGGTTACTACGGGCAGTACTTC
D: TRBD2; size: .; J: TRBJ2-3; V: TRBV6-4; CDR3: CASSEAGGGTDTQYF; DNA: TGTGCCAGCAGTGAAGCGGGGGGAGGCACAGATACGCAGTATTTT